This T cell receptor (beta chain) was identified in a study of liver allograft versus peripheral blood T cells. Study context: Recipients' peripheral blood served as the comparator for T cell receptor repertoires in transplanted livers.

The CDR3 is 14 residues long. The germline gives CDR1 MNHNS, CDR2 SASEGT. Trimming shortened V by 1 base and J by 4 bases, and 10 bases separated the two germline ends. Study-wide points: Reportedly, liver allograft T cell receptor repertoires differed from peripheral blood ones.

By its share, this clonotype is medium-sized. Its antigen is undetermined. From the reads, TCRdb called clonotypes with MiXCR, one entry per CDR3 protein. The data hold some 2,500 distinct CDR3 sequences, with roughly a sixth observed a single time. This chain joins TRBV6-1 and TRBJ1-1; D call uncertain. This TCR came from a human patient who had a liver transplant. Some of the T cells may derive from the graft donor. CDR3 sequence (DNA): TGTGCCAGCAGTGAAGTAGGGAAGATCACTGAAGCTTTCTTT. Translating gives CASSEVGKITEAFF.